A single sample is the source of the 15 T cell receptor beta chains below, sequenced in a study of cytomegalovirus exposure and HLA in healthy donors. The table came from immunoSEQ multiplex PCR; TCRdb's copy has only in-frame clones and leaves some out. The sample has roughly 60,000 clones, just under 95% seen once. The material sequenced was PBMCs. The receptors come from a man aged 18 to 30 in good health and CMV-seronegative.

The V call is TRBV9, the J call TRBJ2-2, with D possibly matching TRBD2 (5 bases). The CDR3 has 15 residues. Looked up from germline, CDR1 is SGDLS and CDR2 is YYNGEE. V lost 0 bases to trimming and J lost 5 bases, with 11 bases between them. For the CDR3, the DNA is TGTGCCAGCAGCGTAGTCGGACTCGGGACCGGGGAGCTGTTTTTT. It encodes CASSVVGLGTGELFF. The full variable domain, completed using reference TRBV9 and TRBJ2-2, is DSGVTQTPKHLITATGQRVTLRCSPRSGDLSVYWYQQSLDQGLQFLIQYYNGEERAKGNILERFSAQQFPDLHSELNLSSLELGDSALYFCASSVVGLGTGELFFGEGSRLTVL.

The V and J genes are TRBV5-1 and TRBJ2-2; D is perhaps TRBD2 (6 bases). Per germline, CDR1 SGHRS and CDR2 YFSETQ. Trimming cost V 0 bases and J 5 bases, with 11 bases left between them. CDR3 size: 15 residues. In DNA, the CDR3 is TGCGCCAGCAGCTTGGGGAGGGAGCGAACCGGGGAGCTGTTTTTT. Its translation is CASSLGRERTGELFF.

The V gene is TRBV7-6, the J gene TRBJ2-5, with 7 bases identical to TRBD1. The J segment lost 2 bases and the V segment lost 5 bases, leaving 5 bases of the junction unmatched. CDR1 SGHVS and CDR2 FNYEAQ come from the germline V gene. This CDR3 is built from 14 residues. CDR3 DNA sequence: TGTGCCAGCAGCCTCACGACAGGGCAAGAGACCCAGTACTTC. The encoded protein is CASSLTTGQETQYF. Complete variable domain (other parts from reference TRBV7-6 and TRBJ2-5): GAGVSQSPRYKVTKRGQDVALRCDPISGHVSLYWYRQALGQGPEFLTYFNYEAQQDKSGLPNDRFSAERPEGSISTLTIQRTEQRDSAMYRCASSLTTGQETQYFGPGTRLLVL.

This clone has only one observation. This chain links TRBV6-1 with TRBJ1-1, with 10 bases fitting TRBD1. V shed 0 bases, J shed 1 base, and the junction held 14 bases outside the gene matches. CDR3 size: 20 residues. Germline V lookup: CDR1 MNHNS, CDR2 SASEGT. The chain's CDR3 is CASSEAIPLLWTGGNTEAFF. For the CDR3, the DNA is TGTGCCAGCAGTGAAGCCATCCCCCTCCTTTGGACAGGGGGGAACACTGAAGCTTTCTTT.

The V call is TRBV6-5, the J call TRBJ2-2, with D possibly being TRBD2 (6 bases). Germline values: CDR1 MNHEY, CDR2 SVGAGI. The CDR3 is made up of 13 amino acids. V was clipped by 5 bases and J by 4 bases, with 8 bases between them. The CDR3 bases are TGTGCCAGCAGTGAGCGGGCCACCGGGGAGCTGTTTTTT. Amino acids: CASSERATGELFF.

This chain links TRBV6-1 with TRBJ2-7; 16 bases map to TRBD2. V lost 4 bases and J lost 3; bases outside the gene matches: 3. Germline CDR1 reads MNHNS; CDR2 reads SASEGT. The CDR3 is 16 amino acids. The chain's CDR3 is CASSGGLAGGFYEQYF. CDR3 bases: TGTGCCAGCAGTGGGGGACTAGCGGGAGGGTTCTACGAGCAGTACTTC.

This chain connects TRBV27 to TRBJ2-1; a possible D gene is TRBD2 (6 bases). V was clipped by 8 bases and J by 6 bases, with 17 bases between them. Germline CDR1 and CDR2: MNHEY and SMNVEV (reference sequence). The CDR3 spans 14 residues. The CDR3 here is CASGDSTTSNEQFF. CDR3 nucleotide sequence: TGTGCCAGCGGGGACTCAACAACCTCCAATGAGCAGTTCTTC.

This chain connects TRBV4-1 to TRBJ2-1; possible D gene TRBD2, 6 bases. V dropped 1 base and J dropped 6 bases, with 25 bases sitting between them. The CDR3 totals 19 residues. CDR1 is MGHRA and CDR2 is YSYEKL in the germline V gene. Here the CDR3 reads CASSQVVLARIRHLNEQFF. DNA of the CDR3: TGCGCCAGCAGCCAAGTAGTCCTAGCGAGAATTCGGCACCTCAATGAGCAGTTCTTC.

The CDR3 loop is CASSADRGLGGELFF. The CDR3 DNA reads as TGCGCCAGCAGTGCGGACAGGGGTCTGGGCGGGGAGCTGTTTTTT. This chain links TRBV10-1 with TRBJ2-2, with TRBD1 matching over 9 bases. The CDR3 has 15 amino acids. The V segment lost 4 bases and the J segment 7 bases; nucleotides outside the gene matches: 7. Germline V gives CDR1 WNHNN, CDR2 SYGVQD (reference sequence).

DNA for the CDR3: TGTGCCAGCAGATCTCCCACGTCAGGGTTTGCTGAAGCTTTCTTT. Translated, it gives CASRSPTSGFAEAFF. V is TRBV6-1 and J is TRBJ1-1; weak D call: TRBD1 (5 bases). Trimming removed 6 bases at V and 6 bases at J, with 20 bases between. From germline, CDR1 is MNHNS and CDR2 SASEGT. The CDR3 runs to 15 residues.

The J gene is TRBJ2-5, the V gene TRBV18; D is perhaps TRBD1 (6 bases). The V end was cut by 1 base, the J end by 2 bases, with 11 bases between. The CDR3 extends over 15 amino acids. The V gene's germline CDR1 is KGHSH and CDR2 LQKENI. The CDR3 coding sequence is TGTGCCAGCTCACCACGGTGGGGGCCTCAAGAGACCCAGTACTTC. Encoded protein: CASSPRWGPQETQYF.

The chain couples TRBV15 to TRBJ1-5, with D tentatively TRBD1 (6 bases). V lost 5 bases to trimming and J lost 9 bases, with 23 bases between them. The CDR3 length is 16 residues. Germline loops: CDR1 LNHNV, CDR2 YYDKDF (reference sequence). CDR3 coding DNA: TGTGCCACCAGCGATATCTCCGGGACACTTAAGACGCCCCAGCATTTT. Amino acid sequence: CATSDISGTLKTPQHF.

The genes are TRBV7-2 and TRBJ2-7; 8 bases are shared with TRBD2. The CDR3 sequence is 14 residues long. The trim removed 1 base at V and 7 bases at J, leaving 6 bases unmatched. Germline CDR1 SGHTA, CDR2 FQGNSA. CDR3 DNA sequence: TGTGCCAGCAGCTTAGGGCCGGGAGGGTTGGAGCAGTACTTC. This gives the protein CASSLGPGGLEQYF.

The sample holds one count of this clone. V usage is TRBV15 and J usage is TRBJ2-3; D is perhaps TRBD2 (7 bases). Germline V gene lookup returns CDR1 LNHNV and CDR2 YYDKDF (reference sequence). This CDR3 is 15 amino acids long. V gave up 5 bases and J gave up 2 bases, with 14 bases separating them. This chain's CDR3 is CATSLGGRYTDTQYF. The CDR3 coding sequence is TGTGCCACCAGCCTCGGGGGGCGGTACACAGATACGCAGTATTTT.

The chain carries TRBV2 and TRBJ1-1; no clear D gene. Trimming removed 3 bases from V and 10 bases from J, with 18 bases in between. In germline, CDR1 is SNHLY, CDR2 FYNNEI. This CDR3 comprises 14 residues. The DNA for the CDR3 is TGTGCCAGCAGTGAGTTGGCCCCATATTCCGCAGCTTTCTTT. Its translation: CASSELAPYSAAFF.